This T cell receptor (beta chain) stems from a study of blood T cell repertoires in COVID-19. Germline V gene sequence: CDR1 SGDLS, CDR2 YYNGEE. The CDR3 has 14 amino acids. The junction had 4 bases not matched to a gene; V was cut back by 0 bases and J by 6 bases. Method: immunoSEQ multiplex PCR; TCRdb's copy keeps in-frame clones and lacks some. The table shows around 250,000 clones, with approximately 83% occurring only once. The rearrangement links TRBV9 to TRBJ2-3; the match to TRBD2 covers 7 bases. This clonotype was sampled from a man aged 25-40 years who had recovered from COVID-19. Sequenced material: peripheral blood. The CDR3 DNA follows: TGTGCCAGCAGCGTAGAGGGTAGCGGGGATACGCAGTATTTT. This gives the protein CASSVEGSGDTQYF.